This T cell receptor (beta chain) was identified during a study of cytomegalovirus exposure and HLA in healthy donors. Trimming took off 5 bases at V and 2 bases at J, with 13 bases between the two ends. Per germline, CDR1 MDHEN and CDR2 SYDVKM. This CDR3 region has 14 residues. Primers: 60 Vbeta forward and 13 Jbeta reverse. TCRdb's table, derived via immunoSEQ multiplex PCR, lists solely in-frame clones and lacks some. The sample totals about 160,000 clones; its top ten clones hold 2.1%. The clonotype originates from a man aged 25 to 45 in good health and CMV-seronegative. The V gene is TRBV28, the J gene TRBJ2-7, with D maybe TRBD1 (6 bases). The sequenced sample consisted of PBMCs. The CDR3 spells CASSLKGDPYEQYF. Here the CDR3 DNA reads TGTGCCAGCAGTCTGAAGGGGGATCCCTACGAGCAGTACTTC.